This TCR beta chain was sequenced for a study of shared clonotypes between healthy human individuals. In the naive CD8 group, cells lacked CD45RO and were positively selected for CCR7, so terminally differentiated effector memory CD45RA+ cells were left out. Of note for this clone: Its target is not known.

Each subset's genomic DNA was shared equally among a number of immunoSEQ plates. Some clones are missing from TCRdb's copy, which holds only in-frame ones; the method was immunoSEQ multiplex PCR. The repertoire has 760,000 or so clones, about 96% of them found once; the top ten carry less than 0.25%. Points from the study as a whole: In contrast to clonotypes shared by all four donors, non-shared clonotypes had lower generation probabilities. The study generally estimated greater richness for naive than memory subsets. In a few donors, around 5% of naive CD4 clonotypes appeared in common.

Material: naive CD8+ T cells sorted from blood. This TCR derives from a young man in good health.

CDR3 amino acids: CASSLGELRTEKAEAFF. The CDR3 DNA follows: TGCGCCAGCAGCTTGGGAGAGCTGCGCACTGAGAAGGCTGAAGCTTTCTTT. The chain links TRBV5-1 to TRBJ1-1, with D uncertain. The germline V gene has CDR1 SGHRS and CDR2 YFSETQ. Trimming left V 0 bases short and J 6 bases short, with 21 bases between. This CDR3 has 17 amino acids.